Following are 25 T cell receptor beta chains from one sample sequenced in a study of CD8 T cells in ankylosing spondylitis. Each CDR3 protein is one row after TCRdb ran MiXCR on the 5' RACE reads. The data show 200,000 to 250,000 distinct CDR3 sequences, with about 11% seen just once and about a fifth held by the top ten. The sample was blood, either unsorted or a sorted T cell fraction (not recorded which). The receptor source for this set is a male donor with ankylosing spondylitis or in good health (not recorded which).

Many counts were recorded for this clonotype. This chain joins TRBV7-9 and TRBJ1-1; no firm D call. Trimming took off 4 bases at V and 1 base at J, with 16 bases between the two ends. Germline lookup yields CDR1 SEHNR and CDR2 FQNEAQ (reference sequence). The CDR3 sequence is 16 residues long. CDR3 in amino acids: CASSSVNGRKNTEAFF. DNA of the CDR3: TGTGCCAGCAGCTCCGTAAATGGTAGGAAGAACACTGAAGCTTTCTTT.

The table lists this clonotype with many counts. The chain recombines TRBV20-1 with TRBJ2-7, with 10 positions matching TRBD1. Germline CDR1 reads DFQATT; CDR2 reads SNEGSKA (reference sequence). With 7 bases clipped from V and 4 bases from J, the junction kept 4 bases outside the gene matches. The CDR3 spans 12 residues. The CDR3 bases are TGCAGTGTACCGGGACAGGGGTACGAGCAGTACTTC. It codes for CSVPGQGYEQYF.

The V call is TRBV7-9, the J call TRBJ1-3; D gene ambiguous. V lost 0 bases and J 4 bases, leaving 13 bases between the germline ends. The CDR3 has 16 residues. From germline, CDR1 is SEHNR and CDR2 FQNEAQ (reference sequence). The CDR3 DNA follows: TGTGCCAGCAGCTTAGCAGGAGCAGTCTACGGAAACACCATATATTTT. Translation gives CASSLAGAVYGNTIYF.

This clonotype was detected only a few times. V is TRBV29-1 and J is TRBJ1-1; the D gene is possibly TRBD1 (5 bases). This CDR3 has 12 amino acids. CDR1 and CDR2 (germline): SQVTM, ANQGSEA. The V and J ends lost 3 bases and 3 bases respectively, with 8 bases between them. CDR3 DNA sequence: TGCAGCGTTGATCGGGGGGACACTGAAGCTTTCTTT. It encodes CSVDRGDTEAFF.

The sample holds many counts of this clonotype. This chain connects TRBV6-5 to TRBJ2-5; TRBD2 aligns across 7 bases. With 4 bases clipped from V and 5 bases from J, the junction kept 7 bases outside the gene matches. CDR3 size: 14 residues. The germline CDR1 and CDR2 sequences are MNHEY and SVGAGI. The CDR3 DNA reads TGTGCCAGCAGTTCATCCCAGGGAGGGGAGACCCAGTACTTC. This gives the protein CASSSSQGGETQYF.

The sample holds a few counts of this clonotype. This sequence joins TRBV3-1 and TRBJ2-1; TRBD1 matches at 7 bases. The V and J ends lost 3 bases and 7 bases, in that order; junction bases with no gene match: 9. Germline values: CDR1 LGHDT, CDR2 YNNKEL (reference sequence). This CDR3 region has 15 residues. Here the CDR3 DNA reads TGTGCCAGCAGCCAGGGTAGGGGGCTTTTTAATGAGCAGTTCTTC. Amino acids: CASSQGRGLFNEQFF.

This clonotype was counted many times. V is TRBV5-1 and J is TRBJ2-3, with a possible D match to TRBD1 (5 bases). Trimming left V 3 bases short and J 3 bases short, with 8 bases between. The CDR3 has 13 amino acids. The germline gives CDR1 SGHRS, CDR2 YFSETQ. The CDR3 DNA reads TGCGCCAGCAGCTCAGACAGAACAGATACGCAGTATTTT. Encoded protein: CASSSDRTDTQYF.

This clonotype came up many times. The chain is built from TRBV5-1 and TRBJ1-1; TRBD1 might be the D (5 bases). Germline CDR1 reads SGHRS; CDR2 reads YFSETQ. V lost 0 bases and J 10 bases, leaving 16 bases between the germline ends. This CDR3 has 14 amino acids. CDR3: CASSLDPSSGGAFF. The CDR3 bases are TGCGCCAGCAGCTTGGATCCATCGTCGGGGGGAGCTTTCTTT. Drawing the rest from reference TRBV5-1 and TRBJ1-1, the complete variable domain is KAGVTQTPRYLIKTRGQQVTLSCSPISGHRSVSWYQQTPGQGLQFLFEYFSETQRNKGNFPGRFSGRQFSNSRSEMNVSTLELGDSALYLCASSLDPSSGGAFFGQGTRLTVV.

This clonotype has a count of ten or more. V usage is TRBV5-1 and J usage is TRBJ1-1; no reliable D call. There are 16 residues in the CDR3. Looked up from germline, CDR1 is SGHRS and CDR2 is YFSETQ. V was clipped by 0 bases and J by 1 base, with 13 bases between them. The CDR3 loop reads CASSLDRRTGNTEAFF. CDR3 DNA sequence: TGCGCCAGCAGCTTGGATAGGCGGACCGGGAACACTGAAGCTTTCTTT.

The gene calls are TRBV11-2 and TRBJ1-1; D call uncertain. Trimming removed 5 bases from V and 1 base from J, with 14 bases in between. There are 15 residues in the CDR3. The germline V gene has CDR1 SGHAT and CDR2 FQNNGV. CDR3: CASSVLGLPNTEAFF. CDR3 in DNA: TGTGCCAGCAGCGTGCTGGGATTGCCGAACACTGAAGCTTTCTTT. The whole variable domain, remainder taken from reference TRBV11-2 and TRBJ1-1, is EAGVAQSPRYKIIEKRQSVAFWCNPISGHATLYWYQQILGQGPKLLIQFQNNGVVDDSQLPKDRFSAERLKGVDSTLKIQPAKLEDSAVYLCASSVLGLPNTEAFFGQGTRLTVV.

The sample holds many counts of this clonotype. The chain recombines TRBV2 with TRBJ2-7; D is unresolved. V lost 3 bases and J 6 bases, leaving 6 bases between the germline ends. Germline loops: CDR1 SNHLY, CDR2 FYNNEI. CDR3 length: 11 residues. CDR3 nucleotide sequence: TGTGCCAGCAGTGATTCGGGCGAGCAGTACTTC. As protein: CASSDSGEQYF.

The chain couples TRBV7-9 to TRBJ2-1; maybe TRBD1 (6 bases). Looked up from germline, CDR1 is SEHNR and CDR2 is FQNEAQ (reference sequence). Trimming took 5 bases from V and 3 from J, leaving 8 bases between them. CDR3 length: 13 residues. The CDR3 coding sequence is TGTGCCAGCAGCGACAGGAACTACAATGAGCAGTTCTTC. The encoded protein is CASSDRNYNEQFF.

This clonotype came up a few times. This chain joins TRBV20-1 and TRBJ2-5, with D possibly TRBD1 on 6 matching bases. The CDR3 runs to 12 residues. Germline lookup yields CDR1 DFQATT and CDR2 SNEGSKA (reference sequence). The V gene lost 3 bases and the J gene lost 4 bases, with 9 bases spanning the gap. DNA for the CDR3: TGCAGTGCTAGGGTAGGGGGAGAGACCCAGTACTTC. Its translation is CSARVGGETQYF.

V is TRBV20-1 and J is TRBJ1-6; 8 positions match TRBD1. The J segment lost 7 bases and the V segment lost 3 bases, leaving 5 bases of the junction unmatched. Germline CDR1 is DFQATT and CDR2 is SNEGSKA (reference sequence). The CDR3 totals 14 residues. The CDR3 sequence is CSARPRQGNSPLHF. CDR3 sequence (DNA): TGCAGTGCTAGGCCTCGACAGGGGAATTCACCCCTCCACTTT.

Turning to this clonotype: With a much larger clone just one base away, this may be a read error. The chain joins TRBV20-1 to TRBJ2-3; tentative D call: TRBD2 (7 bases). The CDR3 covers 17 residues. Germline loops: CDR1 DFQATT, CDR2 SNEGSKA (reference sequence). V was cut by 6 bases and J by 7 bases, with 29 bases left in between. The CDR3 spells CSAEGGGRGGRTYTQYF. The CDR3 DNA reads as TGCAGTGCCGAGGGGGGGGGTCGGGGTGGTCGTACATATACGCAGTATTTT.

This clonotype was seen many times. DNA for the CDR3: TGTGCCACCAGTGAATCCGGAACAGATACGCAGTATTTT. Amino acids: CATSESGTDTQYF. The V and J genes are TRBV24-1 and TRBJ2-3; D call uncertain. Germline V gene lookup returns CDR1 KGHDR and CDR2 SFDVKD. With 4 bases removed from V and 3 bases from J, the gap between germline ends came to 7 bases. CDR3 length equals 13 residues.

This clonotype was counted at least ten times. The V call is TRBV5-6, the J call TRBJ2-5; D is perhaps TRBD1 or TRBD2 (6 bases each). Germline CDR1 reads SGHDT; CDR2 reads YYEEEE. V was trimmed by 0 bases and J by 8 bases, leaving 14 bases between them. CDR3 length equals 14 residues. CDR3 sequence: CASSLEGGSGTQYF. DNA for the CDR3: TGTGCCAGCAGCTTGGAAGGGGGTAGCGGTACCCAGTACTTC.

This clonotype was detected a few times. This chain uses TRBV3-1 with TRBJ2-1, with TRBD2 matching over 13 bases. The J segment lost 9 bases and the V segment lost 4 bases, leaving 6 bases of the junction unmatched. Germline values: CDR1 LGHDT, CDR2 YNNKEL (reference sequence). This CDR3 is 15 amino acids long. CDR3 sequence (DNA): TGTGCCAGCAGCCTTACTAGCGGGGGGGCCCGTGAGCAGTTCTTC. Protein sequence: CASSLTSGGAREQFF.

The V gene is TRBV5-6, the J gene TRBJ1-4, with 7 nucleotides matching TRBD1. From germline, CDR1 is SGHDT and CDR2 YYEEEE. This CDR3 is 16 amino acids long. Trimming cost V 4 bases and J 12 bases; bases outside gene matches: 18. CDR3 coding DNA: TGTGCCAGCAGCGCGAACCGGGACAGTGCCATTTTGGAACTGTTTTTT. Its protein product is CASSANRDSAILELFF.

This clonotype was counted ten times or more. The chain is built from TRBV29-1 and TRBJ2-3, with no clear D. There are 13 residues in the CDR3. Germline V gives CDR1 SQVTM, CDR2 ANQGSEA. V lost 3 bases, J lost 6 bases, and 13 bases lay in between. This CDR3 is CSVDPTSADTQYF. The DNA for the CDR3 is TGCAGCGTTGACCCCACATCCGCGGATACGCAGTATTTT.

This clonotype was recorded many times. The rearrangement links TRBV20-1 to TRBJ2-2; D gene ambiguous. Germline assignment: CDR1 DFQATT and CDR2 SNEGSKA (reference sequence). This CDR3 has 14 residues. Trimming cost V 3 bases and J 0 bases, with 8 bases left between them. CDR3 nucleotide sequence: TGCAGTGCTAGGACGGGCACGAACACCGGGGAGCTGTTTTTT. This encodes CSARTGTNTGELFF.

V usage is TRBV28 and J usage is TRBJ2-7; D perhaps matches TRBD2 (6 bases). Germline values: CDR1 MDHEN, CDR2 SYDVKM. The CDR3 extends over 15 amino acids. With 2 bases removed from V and 2 bases from J, the gap between germline ends came to 13 bases. The CDR3 loop reads CASSLGGEVTYEQYF. CDR3 bases: TGTGCCAGCAGTTTAGGAGGGGAGGTCACCTACGAGCAGTACTTC.

This clonotype appeared many times. The chain is built from TRBV20-1 and TRBJ2-2; D is possibly TRBD2 (6 bases). CDR1 and CDR2 from the germline V gene are DFQATT and SNEGSKA (reference sequence). The CDR3 is 12 residues long. The V end lost 2 bases, the J end lost 7 bases, and 8 bases lay between the germline ends. The CDR3 sequence is CSARWGGGELFF. CDR3 nucleotides: TGCAGTGCTAGATGGGGAGGCGGGGAGCTGTTTTTT.

This clonotype was observed at least ten times. The V gene is TRBV3-1, the J gene TRBJ2-7; D not resolved. The CDR3 extends over 13 amino acids. Per the germline V gene, CDR1 is LGHDT and CDR2 is YNNKEL (reference sequence). The V end was cut by 0 bases, the J end by 3 bases, with 6 bases between. CDR3 bases: TGTGCCAGCAGCCAAGATCTACGCTACGAGCAGTACTTC. This codes for CASSQDLRYEQYF.

The gene calls are TRBV3-1 and TRBJ2-2; D gene ambiguous. The CDR3 is 12 amino acids. The V end lost 0 bases, the J end lost 6 bases, and 2 bases lay between the germline ends. The germline V gene has CDR1 LGHDT and CDR2 YNNKEL (reference sequence). The CDR3 bases are TGTGCCAGCAGCCAAGAACCCGGGGAGCTGTTTTTT. It encodes CASSQEPGELFF. The whole variable domain, filled in from reference TRBV3-1 and TRBJ2-2, reads DTAVSQTPKYLVTQMGNDKSIKCEQNLGHDTMYWYKQDSKKFLKIMFSYNNKELIINETVPNRFSPKSPDKAHLNLHINSLELGDSAVYFCASSQEPGELFFGEGSRLTVL.